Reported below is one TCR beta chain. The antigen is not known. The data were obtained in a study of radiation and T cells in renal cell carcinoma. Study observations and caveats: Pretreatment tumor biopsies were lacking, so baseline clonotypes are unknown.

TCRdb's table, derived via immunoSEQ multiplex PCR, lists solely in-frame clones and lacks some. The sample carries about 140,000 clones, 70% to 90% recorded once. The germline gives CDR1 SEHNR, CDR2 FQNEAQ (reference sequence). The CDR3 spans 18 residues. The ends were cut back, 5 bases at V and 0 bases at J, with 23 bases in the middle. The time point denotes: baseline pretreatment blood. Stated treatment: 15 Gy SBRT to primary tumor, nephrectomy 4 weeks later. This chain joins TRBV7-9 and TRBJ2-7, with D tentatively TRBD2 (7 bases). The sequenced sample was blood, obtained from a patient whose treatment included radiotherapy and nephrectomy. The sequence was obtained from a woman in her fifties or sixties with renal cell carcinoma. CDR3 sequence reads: CASSPRGRGPLNSYEQYF. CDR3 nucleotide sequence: TGTGCCAGCAGCCCCCGCGGGCGGGGGCCATTAAACTCCTACGAGCAGTACTTC.